The 22 T cell receptor beta chains given below trace back to one sample, sequenced in a study of T-cell memory formation after mild COVID-19. In TCRdb, the 5' RACE reads were re-called with MiXCR into one record per CDR3 protein. The sample lists roughly 300,000 distinct CDR3 sequences; roughly 8.2% were seen once. Sequenced input: PBMCs or a T cell subset sorted from them (not recorded which). The receptors shown here come from a man aged 18 to 30 who had mild COVID-19 (a few samples of this study predate the infection). Cell type and time point are not known.

The chain carries TRBV5-1 and TRBJ1-2, with 9 bases that match TRBD1. This CDR3 region has 14 residues. Germline values: CDR1 SGHRS, CDR2 YFSETQ. Unmatched junction bases numbered 5, after V lost 0 bases and J lost 8 bases. The CDR3 DNA sequence: TGCGCCAGCAGCTTGGACAGGGGGCTAAGGGGCTACACCTTC. This sequence encodes CASSLDRGLRGYTF.

The table lists this clonotype with a few counts. The rearrangement links TRBV11-2 to TRBJ1-2, with TRBD1 as a possible D gene (5 bases). CDR3 length equals 15 residues. CDR1 is SGHAT and CDR2 is FQNNGV in the germline V gene. V dropped 4 bases and J dropped 0 bases, with 12 bases sitting between them. The CDR3 bases are TGTGCCAGCAGCTCGCCACGACAGACTAACTATGGCTACACCTTC. Translated: CASSSPRQTNYGYTF.

This clonotype was seen only a few times. The rearrangement joins TRBV7-9 to TRBJ2-2; 12 bases fit TRBD2. This CDR3 has 15 amino acids. Germline CDR1 is SEHNR and CDR2 is FQNEAQ (reference sequence). Germline trimming cut 5 bases from V and 7 bases from J; bases unmatched to any gene: 5. The CDR3: CASSTPGLAGGELFF. CDR3 DNA: TGTGCCAGCAGCACTCCGGGACTAGCGGGCGGGGAGCTGTTTTTT.

The chain joins TRBV7-9 to TRBJ2-3; a weak D match, TRBD1 (5 bases). This CDR3 is built from 15 residues. Trimming removed 5 bases from V and 2 bases from J, with 14 bases in between. CDR1 is SEHNR and CDR2 is FQNEAQ in the germline V gene (reference sequence). In DNA, the CDR3 is TGTGCCAGCAGCCCTCCTCAGGGTCTCACAGATACGCAGTATTTT. As protein: CASSPPQGLTDTQYF.

The chain links TRBV6-1 to TRBJ2-2; 7 bases align to TRBD1. This CDR3 contains 15 residues. Germline lookup yields CDR1 MNHNS and CDR2 SASEGT. J was trimmed by 7 bases and V by 10 bases; bases with no gene match: 15. The CDR3: CATKRGLGRSGELFF. As DNA, the CDR3 is TGTGCCACCAAGAGGGGGCTAGGGCGGAGCGGGGAGCTGTTTTTT.

This clonotype has more than one count but fewer than ten. The chain links TRBV4-1 to TRBJ2-1; no clear D gene. V gave up 0 bases and J gave up 7 bases, with 13 bases separating them. There are 15 residues in the CDR3. Germline V gene data show CDR1 as MGHRA and CDR2 as YSYEKL. The CDR3 region has the DNA TGCGCCAGCAGCCAAGAGGGGTTCTGGTATAATGAGCAGTTCTTC. Amino acids: CASSQEGFWYNEQFF.

This clonotype was picked up a small number of times. The final CDR3 position lacks the conserved phenylalanine or tryptophan, pointing to a likely read error. The genes are TRBV6-5 and TRBJ1-6; unclear D gene. Germline V CDR1 and CDR2: MNHEY, SVGAGI. The CDR3 sequence is 15 residues long. Between the trimmed V and J ends, which lost 6 bases and 8 bases, there was a span of 17 bases. CDR3 residues: CASRRSLMSDSPLHL. For the CDR3, the DNA is TGTGCCAGCAGGCGCTCCCTTATGTCCGATTCACCCCTCCACCTT.

J is TRBJ1-4 and V is TRBV7-2, with 8 bases aligning to TRBD1. With V trimmed by 5 bases and J by 8 bases, 4 bases remained unmatched. Germline V gene lookup returns CDR1 SGHTA and CDR2 FQGNSA. The CDR3 runs 13 residues. The CDR3 bases are TGTGCCAGCAGCCGACAGGGGCCGGAAAAACTGTTTTTT. This gives the protein CASSRQGPEKLFF.

There are many counts of this clonotype. V usage is TRBV10-3 and J usage is TRBJ1-6; 9 nucleotides agree with TRBD1. The J segment lost 8 bases and the V segment lost 8 bases, leaving 10 bases of the junction unmatched. This CDR3 spans 15 amino acids. Germline CDR1 is ENHRY and CDR2 is SYGVKD. Written as DNA, the CDR3 is TGTGCCATCGCGGGGGGGACAGGGAGGCATTCACCCCTCCACTTT. Translating it yields CAIAGGTGRHSPLHF.

There are many counts of this clonotype. This sequence joins TRBV7-9 and TRBJ1-1, with 8 positions matching TRBD1. This CDR3 contains 14 residues. V was pared by 4 bases and J by 1 base, with 2 bases of the junction left unmatched. Germline V gene lookup returns CDR1 SEHNR and CDR2 FQNEAQ (reference sequence). This CDR3 reads CASSSGTGNTEAFF. CDR3 DNA: TGTGCCAGCAGCTCCGGGACAGGGAACACTGAAGCTTTCTTT.

CDR3 region: CASSLRGPPETQYF. Written as DNA, the CDR3 is TGTGCCAGCAGCCTCCGGGGACCTCCTGAGACCCAGTACTTC. The chain uses TRBV7-2 and TRBJ2-5; TRBD1 or TRBD2 may be the D gene (5 bases each). CDR3 length equals 14 residues. The V gene's germline CDR1 is SGHTA and CDR2 FQGNSA. The ends were cut back, 5 bases at V and 5 bases at J, with 15 bases in the middle.

This clonotype has just a few counts. This chain connects TRBV5-1 to TRBJ2-7; 11 nucleotides line up with TRBD2. Germline V gives CDR1 SGHRS, CDR2 YFSETQ. The CDR3 totals 14 residues. The CDR3 loop is CASSPDGTSGKSTV. The CDR3 DNA follows: TGCGCCAGCAGCCCGGACGGGACTAGCGGCAAATCCACGGTC.

A few counts support this clonotype. The chain uses TRBV7-2 and TRBJ2-3; D is possibly TRBD1 or TRBD2 (5 bases each). Germline lookup yields CDR1 SGHTA and CDR2 FQGNSA. V gave up 5 bases and J gave up 7 bases, with 16 bases separating them. The CDR3 consists of 14 residues. The DNA for the CDR3 is TGTGCCAGCAGCCCCAGGGACGCTCGGTATACGCAGTATTTT. It translates to CASSPRDARYTQYF.

Ten or more counts support this clonotype. V and J are TRBV10-3 and TRBJ1-5, with 7 bases that match TRBD1. The trim removed 3 bases at V and 6 bases at J, leaving 8 bases unmatched. This CDR3 region has 15 residues. The germline gives CDR1 ENHRY, CDR2 SYGVKD. The DNA of the CDR3 is TGTGCCATCAGTGAAGGAGACAGGGTCAGTCAGCCCCAGCATTTT. As protein: CAISEGDRVSQPQHF.

This clonotype was seen a handful of times. J is TRBJ1-6 and V is TRBV25-1; no clear D. Deletions cut 5 bases from V and 6 bases from J, with 11 bases between. The germline CDR1 and CDR2 sequences are MGHDK and SYGVNS. The CDR3 has 14 residues. The CDR3 DNA reads as TGTGCCAGCAGTCCTACACGGCTTAATTCACCCCTCCACTTT. Its protein product is CASSPTRLNSPLHF.

The chain joins TRBV5-5 to TRBJ1-2; no clear D. V was cut by 0 bases and J by 3 bases, with 15 bases left in between. Germline V CDR1 and CDR2: SGHKS, YYEKEE (reference sequence). The CDR3 has 16 residues. The CDR3 DNA sequence: TGTGCCAGCAGCTTGGGCACTTCGGATACGCACTATGGCTACACCTTC. Protein sequence: CASSLGTSDTHYGYTF.

The V gene is TRBV18, the J gene TRBJ1-1; 7 bases are shared with TRBD1. Unmatched junction bases numbered 4, after V lost 3 bases and J lost 0 bases. The CDR3 contains 15 residues. The V gene's germline CDR1 is KGHSH and CDR2 LQKENI. DNA of the CDR3: TGTGCCAGCTCACCCACGGGACAGCTGAACACTGAAGCTTTCTTT. It codes for CASSPTGQLNTEAFF. The full variable domain, its missing parts supplied by reference TRBV18 and TRBJ1-1, is NAGVMQNPRHLVRRRGQEARLRCSPMKGHSHVYWYRQLPEEGLKFMVYLQKENIIDESGMPKERFSAEFPKEGPSILRIQQVVRGDSAAYFCASSPTGQLNTEAFFGQGTRLTVV.

This clonotype turned up a few times. The rearrangement links TRBV3-1 to TRBJ2-7; D is perhaps TRBD1 (6 bases). This CDR3 contains 14 residues. The V gene's germline CDR1 is LGHDT and CDR2 YNNKEL (reference sequence). Trimming pared 3 bases from V and 2 bases from J, leaving 11 bases between. Written as DNA, the CDR3 is TGTGCCAGCAGCCATTCGACAGGTACCTACGAGCAGTACTTC. The encoded protein is CASSHSTGTYEQYF.

The chain links TRBV5-6 to TRBJ2-3; 10 nucleotides match TRBD2. The CDR3 loop spans 16 amino acids. The germline CDR1 and CDR2 sequences are SGHDT and YYEEEE. V dropped 5 bases and J dropped 4; count of bases not matched to a gene: 10. CDR3 in DNA: TGTGCCAGCAGTCCGCTAGCGGGGGCATCTCCAGATACGCAGTATTTT. It is translated as CASSPLAGASPDTQYF.

This clonotype showed up just a few times. The V and J genes are TRBV6-1 and TRBJ2-7; 8 bases map to TRBD1. The germline V gene encodes CDR1 MNHNS and CDR2 SASEGT. The CDR3 length is 14 residues. The trim removed 6 bases at V and 4 bases at J, leaving 8 bases unmatched. In nucleotides, the CDR3 is TGTGCCAGCAGGAGGACAGGGCTAGTGTACGAGCAGTACTTC. It encodes CASRRTGLVYEQYF.

The chain is built from TRBV5-1 and TRBJ2-5, with D perhaps matching TRBD2 (6 bases). Trimming removed 4 bases from V and 1 base from J, with 11 bases in between. CDR1 and CDR2 from the germline V gene are SGHRS and YFSETQ. CDR3 length equals 14 residues. In DNA, the CDR3 is TGCGCCAGCAGCGCGGGACCAACCCAAGAGACCCAGTACTTC. Translation gives CASSAGPTQETQYF.

As concerns this clonotype: At one end the junction does not follow the germline gene, possibly because of a read error. The chain has TRBV7-7 and TRBJ2-5; D remains ambiguous. This CDR3 has 15 residues. Germline V gives CDR1 SSHAT, CDR2 FNYEAQ (reference sequence). CDR3 in DNA: TGTGCTAGCAGCTTAGGCGGCGATAGCCAAGAGACCCAGTACTTC. It encodes CASSLGGDSQETQYF.